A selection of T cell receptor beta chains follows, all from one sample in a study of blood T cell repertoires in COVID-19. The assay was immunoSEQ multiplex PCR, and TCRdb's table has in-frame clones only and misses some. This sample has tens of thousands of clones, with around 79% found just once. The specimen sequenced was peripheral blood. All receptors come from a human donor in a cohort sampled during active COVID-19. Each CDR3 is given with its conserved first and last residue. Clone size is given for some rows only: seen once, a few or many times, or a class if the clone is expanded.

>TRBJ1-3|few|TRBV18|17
CASSPWAALSSGNTIYF
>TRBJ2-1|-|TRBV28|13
CASSLPRGNEQFF
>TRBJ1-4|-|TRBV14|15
CASSQLISTNEKLFF
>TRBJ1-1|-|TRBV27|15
CASSFSMTANTEAFF
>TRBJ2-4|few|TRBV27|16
CASSDTGFLAKNIQYF
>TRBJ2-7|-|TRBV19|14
CASSAGTGPYEQYF
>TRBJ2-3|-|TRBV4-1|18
CASSQDWTAGGHADTQYF
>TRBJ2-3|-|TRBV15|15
CATSREAGKTDTQYF
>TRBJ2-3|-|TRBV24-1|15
CATSDLGQGPDTQYF
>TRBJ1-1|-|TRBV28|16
CASRKWTGEMNTEAFF
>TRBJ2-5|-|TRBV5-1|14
CASSVWGGQETQYF
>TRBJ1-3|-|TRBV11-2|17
CASSLETGTVSGNTIYF
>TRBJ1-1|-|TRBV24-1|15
CATSDSWGRDTEAFF
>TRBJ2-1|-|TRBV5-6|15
CASSPPGLAMDEQFF
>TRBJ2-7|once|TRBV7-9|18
CASSLLNILAGRSYEQYF
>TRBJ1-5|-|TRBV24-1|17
CATSGGTGVYSNQPQHF
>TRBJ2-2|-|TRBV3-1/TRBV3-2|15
CASSARDRNTGELFF
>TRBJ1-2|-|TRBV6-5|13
CASTPGALYGYTF
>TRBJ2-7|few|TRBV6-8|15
CASSYDRGTSYEQYF
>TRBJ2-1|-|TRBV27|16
CASSSSGLAEYNEQFF
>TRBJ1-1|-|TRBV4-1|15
CASSQEGRPYTEAFF
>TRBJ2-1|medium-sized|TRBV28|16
CASTMAGALSYNEQFF
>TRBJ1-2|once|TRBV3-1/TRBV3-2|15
CASSQEGAGGGGYTF
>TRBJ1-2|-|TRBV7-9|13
CASSRSEGEGYTF
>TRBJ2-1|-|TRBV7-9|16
CASSQWTSGGYNEQFF